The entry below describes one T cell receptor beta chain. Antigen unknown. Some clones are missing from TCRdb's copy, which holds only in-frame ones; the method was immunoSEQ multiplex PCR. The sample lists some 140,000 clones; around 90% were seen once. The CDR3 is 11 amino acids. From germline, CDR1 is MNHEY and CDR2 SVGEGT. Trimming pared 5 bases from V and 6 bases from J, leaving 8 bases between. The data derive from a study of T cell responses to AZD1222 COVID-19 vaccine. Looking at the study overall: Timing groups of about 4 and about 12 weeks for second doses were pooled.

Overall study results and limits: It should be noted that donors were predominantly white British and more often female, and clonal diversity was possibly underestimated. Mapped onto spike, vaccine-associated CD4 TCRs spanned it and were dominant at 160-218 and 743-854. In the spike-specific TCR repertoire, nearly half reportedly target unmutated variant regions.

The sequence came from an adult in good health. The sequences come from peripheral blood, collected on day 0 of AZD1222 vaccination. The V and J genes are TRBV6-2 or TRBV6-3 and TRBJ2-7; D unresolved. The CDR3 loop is CASSGFAEQYF. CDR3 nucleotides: TGTGCCAGCAGTGGATTCGCCGAGCAGTACTTC.